These 23 T cell receptor beta chains share one sample of origin, sequenced in a study of T-cell memory formation after mild COVID-19. TCRdb re-analysed the 5' RACE reads in MiXCR, keeping a single row per CDR3 protein. Of tens of thousands of distinct CDR3 sequences detected, about 7.3% appear once; the ten largest clones hold roughly 1.5%. Sequenced: PBMCs or a T cell subset sorted from them (not recorded which). The source is a young man who had mild COVID-19 (a few samples of this study predate the infection). Cell type and time point are not known.

The chain recombines TRBV12-3 or TRBV12-4 with TRBJ1-4, with 7 positions matching TRBD1. V dropped 5 bases and J dropped 8; count of bases not matched to a gene: 11. There are 15 residues in the CDR3. CDR3 nucleotides: TGTGCCAGCAGTCCAGGGGGGGGTTTAATAGAAAAACTGTTTTTT. It encodes CASSPGGGLIEKLFF.

The gene calls are TRBV7-6 and TRBJ2-1; 7 bases map to TRBD2. Germline V gene data show CDR1 as SGHVS and CDR2 as FNYEAQ. The CDR3 spans 17 residues. The V segment lost 3 bases and the J segment 3 bases; nucleotides outside the gene matches: 11. CDR3 coding DNA: TGTGCCAGCAGCTTTAGAGGCGGGGGAGATCTCTACAATGAGCAGTTCTTC. Encoded protein: CASSFRGGGDLYNEQFF.

The chain combines TRBV12-3 or TRBV12-4 with TRBJ2-3, with 11 bases that match TRBD2. This CDR3 spans 17 amino acids. Germline trimming cut 1 base from V and 2 bases from J; bases unmatched to any gene: 5. The CDR3 region is CASSLVTSGGHTDTQYF. Written as DNA, the CDR3 is TGTGCCAGCAGTTTAGTAACTAGCGGGGGACACACAGATACGCAGTATTTT.

Many counts were recorded for this clonotype. The rearrangement uses TRBV7-9 and TRBJ2-7, with 10 bases identical to TRBD1. After removal of 1 base from V and 3 bases from J, the junction contained 3 bases not matched to a gene. The CDR3 extends over 15 amino acids. Germline V gives CDR1 SEHNR, CDR2 FQNEAQ (reference sequence). CDR3 sequence (DNA): TGTGCCAGCAGCTTAGGAGGGACAGGGGACTACGAGCAGTACGTC. This sequence encodes CASSLGGTGDYEQYV.

The V gene is TRBV20-1, the J gene TRBJ1-4; D is uncertain. The germline V gene encodes CDR1 DFQATT and CDR2 SNEGSKA (reference sequence). The CDR3 totals 13 residues. Trimming cost V 5 bases and J 0 bases, with 7 bases left between them. In DNA form, the CDR3 reads TGCAGTGCTGGACGTACAACTAATGAAAAACTGTTTTTT. Its protein product is CSAGRTTNEKLFF.

This clonotype was seen more than once but under ten times. The gene calls are TRBV27 and TRBJ1-5, with unresolved D. The germline CDR1 and CDR2 sequences are MNHEY and SMNVEV (reference sequence). With 4 bases removed from V and 7 bases from J, the gap between germline ends came to 17 bases. This CDR3 spans 15 amino acids. The CDR3 loop is CASSSINGVGQPQHF. The DNA for the CDR3 is TGTGCCAGCAGTTCAATAAACGGGGTCGGGCAGCCCCAGCATTTT.

The chain carries TRBV5-1 and TRBJ2-2; the D is unclear. Germline CDR1 is SGHRS and CDR2 is YFSETQ. CDR3 size: 14 residues. V lost 5 bases and J 2 bases, leaving 10 bases between the germline ends. CDR3 sequence reads: CASSQRSNTGELFF. As DNA, the CDR3 is TGCGCCAGCAGTCAGCGTTCCAACACCGGGGAGCTGTTTTTT.

This clonotype has ten or more counts. The chain is built from TRBV7-2 and TRBJ2-3; D not certain. V shed 5 bases and J shed 6 bases, with 12 bases lying between them. CDR3 length equals 13 residues. The germline CDR1 and CDR2 sequences are SGHTA and FQGNSA. The CDR3 DNA sequence: TGTGCCAGCAGCCCACGACTCGCGGATACGCAGTATTTT. Translation: CASSPRLADTQYF.

This clonotype was observed at least ten times. The chain is built from TRBV10-3 and TRBJ2-2, with D possibly being TRBD2 (7 bases). V was clipped by 8 bases and J by 5 bases, with 12 bases between them. The CDR3 covers 13 residues. Per the germline V gene, CDR1 is ENHRY and CDR2 is SYGVKD. The CDR3 DNA is TGTGCCATCGAAAGGGGGGGAACCGGGGAGCTGTTTTTT. Its protein product is CAIERGGTGELFF.

At least ten counts were recorded for this clonotype. The rearrangement uses TRBV5-1 and TRBJ2-5; TRBD1 is a possible D gene (6 bases). Germline V CDR1 and CDR2: SGHRS, YFSETQ. The CDR3 spans 15 residues. Trimming left V 2 bases short and J 1 base short, with 12 bases between. This chain's CDR3 is CASSFAGTIQETQYF. The CDR3 region has the DNA TGCGCCAGCAGCTTCGCCGGGACAATCCAAGAGACCCAGTACTTC.

This clonotype has a single count. The rearrangement joins TRBV18 to TRBJ2-1; 10 nucleotides match TRBD2. After removal of 3 bases from V and 7 bases from J, the junction contained 6 bases not matched to a gene. The CDR3 contains 15 residues. Germline V gene sequence: CDR1 KGHSH, CDR2 LQKENI. CDR3 residues: CASSPSSGGENEQFF. The CDR3, as DNA: TGTGCCAGCTCACCGTCCAGCGGGGGGGAAAATGAGCAGTTCTTC.

This clonotype was counted many times. The rearrangement links TRBV12-3 or TRBV12-4 to TRBJ2-1; 12 nucleotides match TRBD2. The V and J ends lost 3 bases and 1 base, in that order; junction bases with no gene match: 10. This CDR3 is 19 amino acids long. The CDR3 sequence is CASSFASGGVYYSYNEQFF. The CDR3 coding sequence is TGTGCCAGCAGTTTCGCTAGCGGGGGGGTATATTATTCCTACAATGAGCAGTTCTTC.

This clonotype was seen a handful of times. This chain joins TRBV6-2 or TRBV6-3 and TRBJ2-2; no clear D. The CDR3 consists of 13 residues. The germline gives CDR1 MNHEY, CDR2 SVGEGT. With 2 bases removed from V and 6 bases from J, the gap between germline ends came to 7 bases. The CDR3 reads CASSYVVSGELFF. CDR3 in DNA: TGTGCCAGCAGTTACGTAGTATCCGGGGAGCTGTTTTTT.

CDR3 coding DNA: TGTGCCAGCAGCCCCCGGGCTCAAGGAGCGTATGGCTACACCTTC. This encodes CASSPRAQGAYGYTF. The chain links TRBV3-1 to TRBJ1-2, with D unresolved. Germline V gene data show CDR1 as LGHDT and CDR2 as YNNKEL (reference sequence). CDR3 size: 15 residues. V was pared by 4 bases and J by 5 bases, with 17 bases between. Full variable domain (outside the CDR3, taken from reference TRBV3-1 and TRBJ1-2): DTAVSQTPKYLVTQMGNDKSIKCEQNLGHDTMYWYKQDSKKFLKIMFSYNNKELIINETVPNRFSPKSPDKAHLNLHINSLELGDSAVYFCASSPRAQGAYGYTFGSGTRLTVV.

The rearrangement joins TRBV10-3 to TRBJ1-1; D is ambiguous. Trimming left V 10 bases short and J 3 bases short, with 12 bases between. CDR3 size: 12 residues. Germline assignment: CDR1 ENHRY and CDR2 SYGVKD. CDR3 DNA: TGTGCCAGTTCAGGTGGTGACACTGAAGCTTTCTTT. It translates to CASSGGDTEAFF.

This clonotype appeared many times. The J gene is TRBJ1-2, the V gene TRBV14, with D unresolved. Deletions cut 0 bases from V and 2 bases from J, with 10 bases between. The CDR3 loop spans 15 amino acids. Germline V gene data show CDR1 as SGHDN and CDR2 as FVKESK. This chain's CDR3 is CASSQDQEWNYGYTF. As DNA, the CDR3 is TGTGCCAGCAGCCAAGATCAGGAGTGGAACTATGGCTACACCTTC.

This clonotype was counted many times. The V call is TRBV7-6, the J call TRBJ2-3; D is tentatively TRBD1 or TRBD2 (5 bases each). The CDR3 is made up of 14 amino acids. Germline CDR1 and CDR2: SGHVS and FNYEAQ. V lost 2 bases and J lost 4, with 10 bases in between. The DNA of the CDR3 is TGTGCCAGCAGCTTAAGAGGGGCTCCAGATACGCAGTATTTT. As protein: CASSLRGAPDTQYF.

This clonotype has a handful of counts. V usage is TRBV11-2 and J usage is TRBJ1-6; maybe TRBD1 (5 bases). V lost 0 bases and J 7 bases, leaving 16 bases between the germline ends. The length of the CDR3 is 17 residues. Germline-derived CDR1 and CDR2 are SGHAT and FQNNGV. This CDR3 reads CASSLDLRPQGNSPLHF. CDR3 in DNA: TGTGCCAGCAGCTTAGATCTCAGGCCCCAGGGCAATTCACCCCTCCACTTT.

The chain couples TRBV28 to TRBJ1-1; D gene unclear. The germline gives CDR1 MDHEN, CDR2 SYDVKM. Trimming took off 8 bases at V and 2 bases at J, with 15 bases between the two ends. The CDR3 is made up of 14 amino acids. The CDR3 sequence: CASGGGSTNTEAFF. The CDR3 bases are TGTGCCAGCGGAGGAGGCTCCACAAACACTGAAGCTTTCTTT.

This clonotype was detected ten times or more. The CDR3, as DNA: TGTGCCAGCTCCCCTATCGCGGGTATGAACATTCAGTACTTC. Its protein is CASSPIAGMNIQYF. The J gene is TRBJ2-4, the V gene TRBV18; D might be TRBD2 (5 bases). The CDR3 totals 14 residues. Looked up from germline, CDR1 is KGHSH and CDR2 is LQKENI. Trimming shortened V by 6 bases and J by 7 bases, and 16 bases separated the two germline ends. The variable domain in full, completed from reference TRBV18 and TRBJ2-4, reads NAGVMQNPRHLVRRRGQEARLRCSPMKGHSHVYWYRQLPEEGLKFMVYLQKENIIDESGMPKERFSAEFPKEGPSILRIQQVVRGDSAAYFCASSPIAGMNIQYFGAGTRLSVL.

This chain uses TRBV7-9 with TRBJ2-3; 9 bases are a match to TRBD2. The V and J ends lost 5 bases and 2 bases, in that order; junction bases with no gene match: 14. From germline, CDR1 is SEHNR and CDR2 FQNEAQ (reference sequence). This CDR3 is built from 18 residues. In nucleotides, the CDR3 is TGTGCCAGCAGCCCTAGTTTAGCGGGGGACGGGATCACAGATACGCAGTATTTT. Translation gives CASSPSLAGDGITDTQYF.

This clonotype has more than one count but fewer than ten. This chain connects TRBV5-1 to TRBJ2-5; maybe TRBD1 (5 bases). The CDR3 contains 15 residues. The germline V and J ends were trimmed by 0 bases and 5 bases, with 14 bases remaining between them. Germline CDR1 and CDR2: SGHRS and YFSETQ. The CDR3 sequence is CASSLEDTKRETQYF. The CDR3 nucleotides read TGCGCCAGCAGCTTGGAGGACACTAAGAGGGAGACCCAGTACTTC.

This clonotype is categorized as medium-sized. The chain carries TRBV5-1 and TRBJ2-5, with 9 bases matching TRBD2. The germline V gene encodes CDR1 SGHRS and CDR2 YFSETQ. V dropped 2 bases and J dropped 5; count of bases not matched to a gene: 7. The CDR3 consists of 15 residues. The CDR3 DNA follows: TGCGCCAGCAGCTTCAGTGCTAGCGGGGCGGAGACCCAGTACTTC. Protein product: CASSFSASGAETQYF.